This TCR beta chain was identified during a study of cytomegalovirus exposure and HLA in healthy donors (dated by TCRdb to about 2017). Describing the broader study: An earlier analysis of several hundred of the donors reported more than 250 Gb of sequence data and some 120 million unique TCR beta sequences from approximately 180 million T cells. Around 300 gigabases of sequencing data and 78 million or so unique TCR sequences were included in an early release covering about 620 HLA-typed donors. Of the 398 genotyped donors, about 80% fell in the genetic ancestry cluster associated with self-reported Caucasian donors. The study aimed to test whether cataloging public T cell receptors could reveal signatures of past pathogen exposure. The T cell repertoires of roughly 660 subjects were profiled by immunosequencing and related to cytomegalovirus serostatus. Along with the approximately 700-subject first cohort, a separate validation cohort of over a hundred different subjects was used. To predict cytomegalovirus infection status, the study brought together high-throughput TCR immunosequencing, statistical association of individual TCRs with disease status, and machine learning. A later analysis re-analyzed previously published TCR beta repertoires from about 730 donors and added high-resolution HLA genotyping to study TCR occurrence patterns. Rather than drawing on any new phenotypic data, the later analysis identified candidate immune exposures from TCR beta sequences and the way those sequences occurred across donors. In an earlier analysis of roughly 580 of the donors, high-throughput TCR beta sequencing was used to judge whether each TCR beta V gene segment behaved as functional or pseudogenic. Donor age, sex, ethnicity and CMV serostatus were compiled alongside the repertoire data. A later genetic analysis took genome-wide SNP genotypes for about 55% of the roughly 700 donors and used that subset as a discovery cohort. Every discovery cohort repertoire had been produced on one sequencing platform. HLA typing included class I and class II loci at four-digit resolution. Typing coverage differed by locus: A, B, C, DRB1 and DQB1 were typed in roughly 629-630 donors, DQA1 in about 500, DPA1 in 600 to 610, and DPB1 in about 450. Because of strong linkage in the cohort, roughly five DR-DQ haplotypes were treated as single units for association and clustering. On average, roughly 240,000 unique TCR beta nucleotide sequences were sequenced per donor among about 400 genotyped donors of the cohort, with approximately 18% of those sequences being non-productive.

Libraries were prepared through the immunoSEQ multiplex PCR assay. A mixture of 60 forward primers for TCR Vbeta segments and 13 reverse primers for TCR Jbeta segments was used in the multiplex PCR. A multiplex PCR assay on genomic DNA amplified the CDR3 region of rearranged TCR beta genes. Amplified TCR beta libraries were sequenced as 87-base-pair reads on the Illumina HiSeq System. The paper's data handling went like this. A later analysis tallied 70 million to 100 million unique TCR beta chains across the 700 or so repertoires, and 10 million to 11 million of those chains were shared by two or more donors. Raw reads were error-corrected and collapsed into unique sequences with a nearest-neighbor algorithm that merged closely related sequences to remove PCR and sequencing errors. To assign V, D and J gene segments, CDR3 sequences were aligned to IMGT reference sequences. For a sequence to be retained, at least a six-nucleotide match to both a V gene segment and a J gene segment was required. Rearrangements were called productive when the CDR3 lacked stop codons and stayed in frame with V and J; all others were non-productive. CDR3 was defined by IMGT convention, running from the second conserved V-encoded cysteine to the conserved J-encoded phenylalanine. Sequences without an unambiguous match to a single V gene segment were excluded from the earlier analysis of about 600 of the donors. In an earlier analysis of several hundred of the donors, V segments were called functional above 56.7% productive rearrangements and were called segregating when the between-donor standard deviation exceeded 5%. To diagnose cytomegalovirus status from the catalog of TCR beta chain sequences, a statistical classification framework was built. V and J gene assignment, in a later analysis, came from comparing TCR nucleotide sequences with IMGT/GENE-DB human TR gene sequences. The TCRdist pipeline was used in a later analysis to assign CDR3 sequences and most-parsimonious VDJ recombination scenarios. A later analysis defined each TCR beta chain by its CDR3 amino acid sequence plus V-gene family, and excluded reads lacking a unique V-gene family. A later analysis removed 550 to 700 highly shared, low-generation-probability nucleotide sequences to deal with suspected cross-contamination and a sequencing artifact. For each public chain, a later analysis derived a clonal expansion index from normalized ranks of inferred template counts within each repertoire. In a later analysis, generation probabilities were computed with a VDJ recombination model fitted to out-of-frame rearrangements, and the resulting probabilities were checked against IGoR. A later analysis scored TCR-TCR, TCR-HLA and TCR-CMV co-occurrence with hypergeometric tests, applying a repertoire-size bias correction to TCR pairs. To estimate false discovery rates, a later analysis permuted the HLA or CMV assignments 20 times. In a later analysis, co-occurring TCRs were grouped using DBSCAN, and TCRdist sequence similarity was added for clustering within HLA-allele-positive subsets. Co-occurrence clustering excluded repertoires with fewer than 30,000 or more than 120,000 public chains, plus five with anomalous nucleotide sharing. In TCRdb, the immuneACCESS table is reduced to in-frame sequences with V and J assigned. These tables do not hold every clone; where another copy was compared, an unresolved V gene accounts for under half, and the others remain unexplained. V and J calls and clone size are given by that table; D and trimming were obtained from the DNA. Here the sample has under 200,000 clones; around 63% occur a single time. The top ten clones comprise roughly 4.4% of the sample.

Points on this clone: Its binding antigen is unknown. One base away there is no much larger clone; base qualities are not given.

The cohort comprised fewer than 700 healthy bone marrow donors. At the time of sampling, every cohort member was nominally healthy, though immune exposures that went unrecorded were likely present. The donor tested CMV seropositive, placing the donor among the 289 seropositive members of the cohort. A peripheral blood sample was provided by each donor, and peripheral blood mononuclear cells were used for TCR beta sequencing. Genomic DNA extraction from the blood cell samples was performed with the Qiagen DNeasy Blood Extraction Kit. Broader findings and caveats from the paper: In an earlier analysis of over 550 of the donors, most TCR beta V segments were observed in productive rearrangements about 90% or about 30% of the time, broadly matching IMGT annotations. Specific HLA alleles were associated with some 15,000 TCR beta sequences at a false discovery rate of 0.05 in a later analysis. The earlier analysis of 450 to 700 of the donors excluded over 15 rarely observed V segments, including chromosome 9 orphons, because counts were too low. For the cohort, immune exposure information was limited to CMV serostatus. Linkage disequilibrium might explain the correlated functional status among segregating V segments, but an unknown experimental factor could not be excluded. In this cohort, only TCR beta chains were sequenced, and detectable features were limited by the absence of alpha or paired-chain data. According to a later analysis, TCR association rates differed among HLA loci, with DRB1 alleles showing the most associated TCRs and HLA-C alleles showing the fewest. In a later analysis, several top co-occurrence clusters were reported to appear linked to parvovirus B19, influenza, CMV and Epstein-Barr virus. In a later genetic analysis, fewer N-insertions in productive TCRs were reported among donors in an Asian-associated ancestry cluster than the approximately 670-donor mean. Most TCR sequences were seen in very few donors, while some public TCRs were found in many individuals. A few of the identified cytomegalovirus-associated TCR beta chains were confirmed in vitro to be specific for cytomegalovirus antigens. In a later analysis, HLA-associated TCR beta chains were found to be more clonally expanded and to have lower generation probabilities than equally common non-associated chains. A total of about 150 TCR beta chains were listed by the study as associated with cytomegalovirus. Presence/absence analyses assumed roughly uniform sequencing depth across donors, an assumption that may not hold. Strong co-occurrence of HLA alleles, especially DR and DQ, made assigning TCR associations to individual alleles difficult. A later analysis found that most CMV-associated TCR beta chains appeared HLA-restricted, with HLA associations seemingly driven largely by CMV exposure. Cytomegalovirus status was reported to be diagnosed by the classifier with high specificity and sensitivity in both the original and validation cohorts. A cluster of highly shared sequence variants was judged likely to be a technical artifact of the sequencing pipeline. HLA typing was unavailable for some donors at each locus, so association tests used only the typed subset. A further reported finding was that TCR beta sequences accurately predicted the HLA-A and HLA-B alleles for most subjects in the first cohort. The authors suggested that the approach could potentially be generalized to other disease states and immunological phenotypes. A later genetic analysis associated a missense DCLRE1C variant with V-gene and J-gene trimming of TCR beta chains, and an independent cohort replicated the association.

The specimen was PBMCs. This TCR came from a woman aged 18-29 years in good health and CMV-seropositive.

At the DNA level, the sequence is TGTGCCAGCAGCCGGGATACAGGGTGGAACCAGCCCCAGCATTTT. This translates into CASSRDTGWNQPQHF. Rearrangement joined TRBV11-2 to TRBJ1-5; the D region possibly corresponds to TRBD1 (6 bases align). CDR1 and CDR2, per the germline V gene, are SGHAT and FQNNGV. Spanning cysteine to phenylalanine, the CDR3 consists of 15 amino acids. The retained sequence is limited to the CDR3, 45 bases, with the frame set at the first base. The trim is 5 bases for V and 7 bases for J, with a gap of 18 bases between the germline ends.